This paragraph covers one TCR beta chain sequence. Its antigen remains unknown. PCR primers comprised 60 Vbeta and 13 Jbeta primers. TCRdb's table, derived via immunoSEQ multiplex PCR, lists solely in-frame clones and lacks some. The repertoire holds some 130,000 clones, with about 80% as singletons. This sample is part of a study of cytomegalovirus exposure and HLA in healthy donors. The CDR3 is made up of 14 amino acids. Germline CDR1 SNHLY, CDR2 FYNNEI. Trimming at V came to 7 bases and at J to 4 bases, leaving 7 bases not matched to a gene. Study results and limitations: Later analysis identified 16,951 TCR beta sequences associated with HLA alleles, using a false discovery rate threshold of 0.05.

The specimen was PBMCs. The sequence was collected from a human donor in good health. This chain uses TRBV2 with TRBJ2-5; the match to TRBD2 covers 9 bases. CDR3 coding DNA: TGTGCCAGCATAGGCGGCGGGGGGGGAGAGACCCAGTACTTC. Its translation is CASIGGGGGETQYF. The full variable domain, its missing parts supplied by reference TRBV2 and TRBJ2-5, is EPEVTQTPSHQVTQMGQEVILRCVPISNHLYFYWYRQILGQKVEFLVSFYNNEISEKSEIFDDQFSVERPDGSNFTLKIRSTKLEDSAMYFCASIGGGGGETQYFGPGTRLLVL.